Listed below are T cell receptor beta chains from one sample, sequenced in a study of T cell repertoires in cytomegalovirus infection. TCRdb reanalysed the reads using MiXCR and keeps one entry per CDR3 protein. The sample lists roughly 600,000 distinct CDR3 sequences; 20% to 30% were seen once. Sequenced sample: CD8+ T cells from PBMCs. Receptor source: a human donor in good health (CMV status not recorded). Some clones in this sample may be carry-over from other donors' samples. CDR3s include the opening cysteine and the closing phenylalanine or tryptophan. A D gene is named only where the DNA matches it firmly. For some rows the clone size is stated as once, few or many, or as a class when expanded; others skip it.

abundance	v_gene	d_gene	j_gene	CDR3aa	CDR3nt
NA	TRBV20-1	TRBD1	TRBJ1-2	CSAWTGTGYGYTF	TGCAGTGCCTGGACGGGGACAGGGTATGGCTACACCTTC
NA	TRBV6-2/TRBV6-3	NA	TRBJ1-2	CASSNPNYGYTF	TGTGCCAGCAGTAACCCTAACTATGGCTACACCTTC
NA	TRBV24-1	NA	TRBJ2-2	CATSGERQLFF	TGTGCCACCAGTGGGGAAAGACAGCTGTTTTTT
few	TRBV6-6	TRBD1	TRBJ1-4	CASSGPGGSEKLFF	TGTGCCAGCAGTGGTCCAGGGGGGAGTGAAAAACTGTTTTTT
many	TRBV7-2	NA	TRBJ2-3	CASSGGLSDTQYF	TGTGCCAGCAGCGGGGGTCTGTCAGATACGCAGTATTTT
few	TRBV12-3/TRBV12-4	TRBD2	TRBJ2-1	CASSLAGGISEQFF	TGTGCCAGCAGTTTGGCGGGGGGTATTTCTGAGCAGTTCTTC
few	TRBV29-1	TRBD1	TRBJ1-2	CSVGTGGKGYTF	TGCAGCGTTGGGACAGGGGGAAAAGGCTACACCTTC
once	TRBV5-8	NA	TRBJ1-6	CASSLGRGNSPLHF	TGTGCCAGCAGCTTGGGACGGGGTAATTCACCCCTCCACTTT
NA	TRBV9	NA	TRBJ2-4	CASSFSRLTGSKNIQYF	TGTGCCAGCAGCTTCAGCCGACTAACAGGGAGCAAAAACATTCAGTACTTC
NA	TRBV6-2/TRBV6-3	TRBD2	TRBJ2-1	CASKETWLAGYNEQFF	TGTGCCAGCAAGGAAACGTGGCTAGCGGGTTACAATGAGCAGTTCTTC
NA	TRBV12-3/TRBV12-4	NA	TRBJ2-1	CASSRTLGAHGQFF	TGTGCCAGCAGTCGGACGTTGGGGGCCCATGGGCAGTTCTTC
NA	TRBV20-1	NA	TRBJ2-7	CSARDLTSYEQYF	TGCAGTGCTAGAGATTTGACGAGCTACGAGCAGTACTTC
many	TRBV7-2	NA	TRBJ2-5	CASSPKGNFQETQYF	TGTGCCAGCAGCCCAAAAGGGAATTTCCAAGAGACCCAGTACTTC
many	TRBV13	NA	TRBJ2-1	CASSLGGRPYNEQFF	TGTGCCAGCAGCTTAGGTGGCAGACCTTACAATGAGCAGTTCTTC
many	TRBV27	TRBD2	TRBJ2-6	CASSWEGSGANVLTF	TGTGCCAGCAGTTGGGAGGGGTCTGGGGCCAACGTCCTGACTTTC
NA	TRBV5-5	NA	TRBJ2-1	CASSSLGQGSYYNEQFF	TGTGCCAGCAGCTCCCTCGGGCAGGGGAGTTACTACAATGAGCAGTTCTTC
many	TRBV7-6	NA	TRBJ2-1	CASSLLLPGQDNEQFF	TGTGCCAGCAGCTTATTACTGCCGGGGCAGGACAATGAGCAGTTCTTC
few	TRBV12-3/TRBV12-4	NA	TRBJ2-4	CASSFIDGAKNIQYF	TGTGCCAGCAGTTTCATCGACGGAGCCAAAAACATTCAGTACTTC
many	TRBV28	NA	TRBJ2-2	CASSRDSPGELFF	TGTGCCAGCAGTAGAGACTCACCCGGGGAGCTGTTTTTT
many	TRBV4-1	NA	TRBJ1-1	CASSQDYTEAFF	TGCGCCAGCAGCCAAGACTACACTGAAGCTTTCTTT
few	TRBV4-2	TRBD1	TRBJ1-1	CASSQATGDTEAFF	TGTGCCAGCAGCCAAGCTACAGGGGACACTGAAGCTTTCTTT
few	TRBV20-1	NA	TRBJ2-3	CSALLSDEGTDTQYF	TGCAGTGCTCTTCTATCGGATGAGGGCACAGATACGCAGTATTTT
many	TRBV7-8	NA	TRBJ2-3	CASSPAVGENSTDTQYF	TGTGCCAGCAGCCCAGCGGTGGGGGAGAACAGCACAGATACGCAGTATTTT
many	TRBV7-6	TRBD1	TRBJ1-6	CASSPHSRPGQGNSPLHF	TGTGCCAGCAGCCCCCATTCCCGCCCGGGACAGGGAAATTCACCCCTCCACTTT
NA	TRBV5-1	TRBD1	TRBJ1-2	CASSTFRQGAPGGYTF	TGCGCCAGCAGCACTTTCAGACAGGGGGCGCCGGGGGGCTACACCTTC
NA	TRBV19	NA	TRBJ2-3	CASESGRSTDTQYF	TGTGCCAGTGAGTCAGGGAGGAGCACAGATACGCAGTATTTT
NA	TRBV19	NA	TRBJ1-1	CASKPALNTEAFF	TGTGCCAGTAAACCAGCCCTCAACACTGAAGCTTTCTTT